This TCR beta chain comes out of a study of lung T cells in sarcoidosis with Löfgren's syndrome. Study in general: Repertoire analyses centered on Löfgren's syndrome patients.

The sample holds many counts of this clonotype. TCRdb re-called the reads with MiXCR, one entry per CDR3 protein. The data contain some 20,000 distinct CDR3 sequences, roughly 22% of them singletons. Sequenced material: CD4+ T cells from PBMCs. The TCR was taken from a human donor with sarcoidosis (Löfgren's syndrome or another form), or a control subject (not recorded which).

CDR3 protein: CASSPWSGGTDTQYF. CDR3 nucleotides: TGCGCCAGCAGCCCTTGGAGCGGGGGAACAGATACGCAGTATTTT. The chain is built from TRBV4-3 and TRBJ2-3, with 8 bases lining up with TRBD2. The V segment lost 4 bases and the J segment 3 bases; nucleotides outside the gene matches: 6. Germline CDR1 LGHNA, CDR2 YSLEER. This CDR3 comprises 15 residues.